This T cell receptor beta chain was documented in a study of technical replicates of blood from a handful of donors. This CDR3 has 13 residues. V was pared by 3 bases and J by 9 bases, with 5 bases of the junction left unmatched. Germline V gene data show CDR1 as SGHDT and CDR2 as YYEEEE. The assay was immunoSEQ multiplex PCR, and TCRdb's table has in-frame clones only and misses some. The sample holds tens of thousands of clones, about 96% seen once. This TCR came from a human donor in good health. Sequencing input: T cells isolated from PBMCs. This chain uses TRBV5-6 with TRBJ1-2; 10 nucleotides agree with TRBD1. CDR3 in DNA: TGTGCCAGCAGCTCGAGGGACAGGGGAAGCTACACCTTC. This encodes CASSSRDRGSYTF.